The source of this T cell receptor (beta chain) is a study of identical twins. Donors uniformly comprised healthy Caucasians. Each CDR3 protein gets one entry after TCRdb re-called the 5' RACE reads with MiXCR. The sample lists a few hundred thousand distinct CDR3 sequences; roughly 8.7% were seen once. Looked up from germline, CDR1 is SEHNR and CDR2 is FQNEAQ (reference sequence). This CDR3 is 16 amino acids long. V shed 5 bases, J shed 4 bases, and the junction held 8 bases outside the gene matches. The same specimen was also included in a second study, on yellow fever vaccine responses in identical twins.

The chain joins TRBV7-9 to TRBJ2-1; 10 positions match TRBD2. Input material: CD8+ T cells sorted from blood. This sequence originates from a woman between 18 and 29 years old in good health. The chain's CDR3 is CASSPTSGPKYNEQFF. CDR3 bases: TGTGCCAGCAGCCCGACTAGCGGGCCAAAATACAATGAGCAGTTCTTC. Drawing the rest from reference TRBV7-9 and TRBJ2-1, the complete variable domain is DTGVSQNPRHKITKRGQNVTFRCDPISEHNRLYWYRQTLGQGPEFLTYFQNEAQLEKSRLLSDRFSAERPKGSFSTLEIQRTEQGDSAMYLCASSPTSGPKYNEQFFGPGTRLTVL.